The source of this T cell receptor (beta chain) is a study of T cell repertoires in cytomegalovirus infection. Study observations and caveats: CMV-specific TCR beta clonotypes restricted by HLA-C were the ones dominating the ex vivo response.

One entry per CDR3 protein results from TCRdb running MiXCR on the reads. This sample carries about 330,000 distinct CDR3 sequences, over 7.5% of them seen once, and the ten largest clones take approximately 4.5%. This clonotype came up many times. As yet, its antigen is unknown. CDR3 size: 16 residues. J was trimmed by 1 base and V by 5 bases; bases with no gene match: 7. The J gene is TRBJ2-4, the V gene TRBV12-3 or TRBV12-4, with 8 bases identical to TRBD1. Sequenced: PBMCs. The clonotype was recovered from a human donor in good health (CMV status not recorded). Some clones in this sample may be carry-over from other donors' samples. CDR3 in amino acids: CASSLDRGTAKNIQYF. The CDR3 nucleotides read TGTGCCAGCAGTCTCGACAGGGGAACGGCCAAAAACATTCAGTACTTC.